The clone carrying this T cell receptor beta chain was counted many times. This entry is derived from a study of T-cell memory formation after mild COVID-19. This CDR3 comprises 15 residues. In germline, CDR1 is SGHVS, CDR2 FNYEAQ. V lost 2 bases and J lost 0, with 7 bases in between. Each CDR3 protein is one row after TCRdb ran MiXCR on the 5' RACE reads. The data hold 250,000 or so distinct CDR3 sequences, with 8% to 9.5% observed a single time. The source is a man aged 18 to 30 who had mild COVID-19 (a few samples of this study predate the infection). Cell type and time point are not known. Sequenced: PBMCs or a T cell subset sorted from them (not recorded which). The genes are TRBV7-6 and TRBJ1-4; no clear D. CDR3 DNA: TGTGCCAGCAGCTTAAGACCGGCAACTAATGAAAAACTGTTTTTT. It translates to CASSLRPATNEKLFF.